A single sample gave rise to the 25 T cell receptor beta chains below, sequenced in a study of cytomegalovirus exposure and HLA in healthy donors. Measured with immunoSEQ multiplex PCR; TCRdb has only the in-frame clones, and not every one. The table shows about 130,000 clones, with roughly 90% occurring only once. The material sequenced was PBMCs. Source of these receptors: a man aged 25-45 years in good health and CMV-seronegative.

The chain uses TRBV28 and TRBJ2-6; D might be TRBD2 (5 bases). The CDR3 totals 17 residues. V lost 7 bases to trimming and J lost 2 bases, with 18 bases between them. The germline CDR1 and CDR2 sequences are MDHEN and SYDVKM. The CDR3 region has the DNA TGTGCCAGCACCCCCCGGACGGGGTTGACTGGGGCCAACGTCCTGACTTTC. Translated: CASTPRTGLTGANVLTF. Based on the CDR3 plus reference TRBV28 and TRBJ2-6, the full variable domain is DVKVTQSSRYLVKRTGEKVFLECVQDMDHENMFWYRQDPGLGLRLIYFSYDVKMKEKGDIPEGYSVSREKKERFSLILESASTNQTSMYLCASTPRTGLTGANVLTFGAGSRLTVL.

This clone was observed once. The genes are TRBV6-5 and TRBJ1-3; TRBD1 might be the D (5 bases). Trimming removed 7 bases at V and 4 bases at J, with 17 bases between. The CDR3 length is 15 residues. Germline V gene sequence: CDR1 MNHEY, CDR2 SVGAGI. In DNA form, the CDR3 reads TGTGCCAGCACTCTGAGAGCAGGGCGAGGAAACACCATATATTTT. Protein sequence: CASTLRAGRGNTIYF.

This chain uses TRBV7-8 with TRBJ1-5, with 8 bases matching TRBD1. This CDR3 has 16 amino acids. Per germline, CDR1 SGHVS and CDR2 FQNEAQ. V was clipped by 5 bases and J by 6 bases; unmatched bases: 12. This CDR3 is CASSPTTTGVSQPQHF. DNA for the CDR3: TGTGCCAGCAGCCCAACGACGACAGGGGTGAGTCAGCCCCAGCATTTT. Variable domain in full (rest from reference TRBV7-8 and TRBJ1-5): GAGVSQSPRYKVAKRGQDVALRCDPISGHVSLFWYQQALGQGPEFLTYFQNEAQLDKSGLPSDRFFAERPEGSVSTLKIQRTQQEDSAVYLCASSPTTTGVSQPQHFGDGTRLSIL.

This clone was observed once. V gene TRBV12-5 combines with J gene TRBJ2-7; 10 bases map to TRBD1. The J segment lost 0 bases and the V segment lost 4 bases, leaving 6 bases of the junction unmatched. Per the germline V gene, CDR1 is LGHNT and CDR2 is FRNRAP. CDR3 length: 16 amino acids. CDR3 sequence: CASGSSRQGASYEQYF. DNA of the CDR3: TGTGCTAGTGGTTCTTCCCGACAGGGGGCCTCCTACGAGCAGTACTTC. The full variable domain, with the rest looked up from reference TRBV12-5 and TRBJ2-7, is DARVTQTPRHKVTEMGQEVTMRCQPILGHNTVFWYRQTMMQGLELLAYFRNRAPLDDSGMPKDRFSAEMPDATLATLKIQPSEPRDSAVYFCASGSSRQGASYEQYFGPGTRLTVT.

The CDR3 is CASSRDSAPGGSPLHF. CDR3 nucleotide sequence: TGCGCCAGCAGCCGGGACAGCGCACCCGGGGGTTCACCCCTCCACTTT. The chain employs TRBV5-1 and TRBJ1-6; TRBD1 agrees at 7 bases. Looked up from germline, CDR1 is SGHRS and CDR2 is YFSETQ. J was trimmed by 9 bases and V by 4 bases; bases with no gene match: 13. There are 16 residues in the CDR3.

The V call is TRBV19, the J call TRBJ2-7, with D possibly being TRBD1 (7 bases). The CDR3 length is 17 residues. Trimming removed 10 bases from V and 7 bases from J, with 32 bases in between. Germline assignment: CDR1 LNHDA and CDR2 SQIVND (reference sequence). CDR3 protein: CATSIPGGGTGGFEQYF. For the CDR3, the DNA is TGTGCCACCAGTATCCCAGGGGGTGGGACTGGCGGGTTTGAGCAGTACTTC.

This rearrangement joins TRBV6-1 to TRBJ1-5; D ambiguous. Between the trimmed V and J ends, which lost 8 bases and 0 bases, there was a span of 11 bases. The CDR3 totals 14 residues. CDR1 MNHNS and CDR2 SASEGT come from the germline V gene. DNA of the CDR3: TGTGCCAGCGGACTATATGATAGCAATCAGCCCCAGCATTTT. This encodes CASGLYDSNQPQHF.

This sequence joins TRBV7-8 and TRBJ1-6, with a tentative D call TRBD1 (5 bases). With 3 bases removed from V and 8 bases from J, the gap between germline ends came to 14 bases. The CDR3 spans 15 residues. Germline lookup yields CDR1 SGHVS and CDR2 FQNEAQ. This CDR3 is CASSFGGSIDSPLHF. As DNA, the CDR3 is TGTGCCAGCAGCTTCGGGGGGTCGATAGATTCACCCCTCCACTTT.

The chain employs TRBV15 and TRBJ1-2; D is uncertain. This CDR3 comprises 16 residues. The germline V and J ends were trimmed by 5 bases and 13 bases, with 29 bases remaining between them. Germline CDR1 is LNHNV and CDR2 is YYDKDF (reference sequence). DNA of the CDR3: TGTGCCACCAGCGACACCGTCCCGCCCGCCGACCTGCGCTGCACCTTC. It specifies CATSDTVPPADLRCTF. Combining the CDR3 with reference TRBV15 and TRBJ1-2 gives the whole variable domain DAMVIQNPRYQVTQFGKPVTLSCSQTLNHNVMYWYQQKSSQAPKLLFHYYDKDFNNEADTPDNFQSRRPNTSFCFLDIRSPGLGDTAMYLCATSDTVPPADLRCTFGSGTRLTVV.

CDR3 residues: CASSPGQGRYEQYF. The CDR3 DNA follows: TGTGCCAGCAGCCCCGGACAGGGTCGGTACGAGCAGTACTTC. This chain links TRBV13 with TRBJ2-7; 8 nucleotides match TRBD1. Trimming cost V 5 bases and J 4 bases; bases outside gene matches: 7. The germline CDR1 and CDR2 sequences are PRHDT and FYEKMQ (reference sequence). There are 14 residues in the CDR3.

J is TRBJ2-7 and V is TRBV6-5; D is uncertain. The germline CDR1 and CDR2 sequences are MNHEY and SVGAGI. The V end lost 1 base, the J end lost 6 bases, and 13 bases lay between the germline ends. CDR3 size: 14 residues. The CDR3 loop is CASSYLLDSLEQYF. The DNA of the CDR3 is TGTGCCAGCAGTTACTTGCTAGACTCCCTCGAGCAGTACTTC.

This clone occurred once. The chain carries TRBV19 and TRBJ2-7, with D maybe TRBD1 (6 bases). Per the germline V gene, CDR1 is LNHDA and CDR2 is SQIVND (reference sequence). The CDR3 is 15 residues long. V lost 5 bases to trimming and J lost 3 bases, with 17 bases between them. The CDR3 sequence is CASSSTWDTHYEQYF. The CDR3 nucleotides read TGTGCCAGTAGTTCTACCTGGGACACCCACTACGAGCAGTACTTC.

The chain combines TRBV4-1 with TRBJ2-3, with TRBD2 matching over 9 bases. This CDR3 contains 17 residues. Germline V gene lookup returns CDR1 MGHRA and CDR2 YSYEKL. J was trimmed by 9 bases and V by 1 base; bases with no gene match: 14. The CDR3 region is CASSQAWGGGAMRTQYF. The CDR3 nucleotides read TGCGCCAGCAGCCAAGCGTGGGGCGGGGGGGCGATGAGGACGCAGTATTTT.

The rearrangement links TRBV18 to TRBJ2-6; TRBD1 is a possible D gene (6 bases). V was shortened by 5 bases and J by 0 bases, with 17 bases between the two germline ends. The CDR3 is 18 amino acids. The germline V gene has CDR1 KGHSH and CDR2 LQKENI. CDR3 in amino acids: CASSVRQVSSSGANVLTF. Written as DNA, the CDR3 is TGTGCCAGCTCAGTCCGACAGGTTTCCAGCTCTGGGGCCAACGTCCTGACTTTC.

In its sample, this clone was seen once. The V and J genes are TRBV5-4 and TRBJ2-1; no firm D call. The CDR3 is 13 amino acids. Germline loops: CDR1 SGHNT, CDR2 YYREEE (reference sequence). V was clipped by 4 bases and J by 5 bases, with 10 bases between them. CDR3 region: CASSLPRDNEQFF. The CDR3 region has the DNA TGTGCCAGCAGCCTCCCGAGAGACAATGAGCAGTTCTTC.

This clone was detected only once. The chain combines TRBV7-9 with TRBJ2-7, with D maybe TRBD2 (6 bases). V lost 3 bases and J lost 0, with 15 bases in between. From germline, CDR1 is SEHNR and CDR2 FQNEAQ (reference sequence). The CDR3 length is 16 residues. The CDR3 loop is CASSLGAGTLSYEQYF. In DNA form, the CDR3 reads TGTGCCAGCAGCTTGGGCGCCGGGACTCTCTCCTACGAGCAGTACTTC.

This sequence joins TRBV7-9 and TRBJ1-2; D gene unclear. V lost 2 bases and J 1 base, leaving 8 bases between the germline ends. The CDR3 consists of 14 residues. Germline-derived CDR1 and CDR2 are SEHNR and FQNEAQ (reference sequence). CDR3 protein: CASSLSGVNYGYTF. CDR3 DNA: TGTGCCAGCAGCTTATCTGGAGTTAACTATGGCTACACCTTC.

J is TRBJ1-1 and V is TRBV6-5; D is uncertain. The CDR3 is made up of 15 amino acids. Trimming took off 0 bases at V and 3 bases at J, with 11 bases between the two ends. The V gene's germline CDR1 is MNHEY and CDR2 SVGAGI. CDR3 DNA: TGTGCCAGCAGTTACTCGGAGGGTCTAGACACTGAAGCTTTCTTT. This codes for CASSYSEGLDTEAFF.

This sequence joins TRBV9 and TRBJ2-2, with 9 bases fitting TRBD1. The CDR3 is made up of 18 amino acids. Losses at the gene ends were 0 bases for V and 3 bases for J; bases not matched to a gene: 9. Germline CDR1 and CDR2: SGDLS and YYNGEE. DNA for the CDR3: TGTGCCAGCAGCGTAGCCTCCGGACAGGGGCGTGACACCGGGGAGCTGTTTTTT. It yields the protein CASSVASGQGRDTGELFF.

The CDR3 DNA reads TGTGCCACCAGCAGAGGACAGATATCCTCGCTACTCTCTGGAAACACCATATATTTT. It translates to CATSRGQISSLLSGNTIYF. The chain joins TRBV15 to TRBJ1-3, with D perhaps TRBD1 (5 bases). Germline CDR1 LNHNV, CDR2 YYDKDF (reference sequence). CDR3 size: 19 residues. V gave up 1 base and J gave up 0 bases, with 19 bases separating them. Full variable domain (missing parts from reference TRBV15 and TRBJ1-3): DAMVIQNPRYQVTQFGKPVTLSCSQTLNHNVMYWYQQKSSQAPKLLFHYYDKDFNNEADTPDNFQSRRPNTSFCFLDIRSPGLGDTAMYLCATSRGQISSLLSGNTIYFGEGSWLTVV.

This chain links TRBV4-2 with TRBJ2-3; 7 bases fit TRBD2. The V and J ends lost 1 base and 3 bases, in that order; junction bases with no gene match: 10. Germline CDR1 reads LGHNA; CDR2 reads YNFKEQ. This CDR3 is built from 17 residues. CDR3 in DNA: TGTGCCAGCAGCCAAGGGTTGACTAGCTTAACAACAGATACGCAGTATTTT. Translated: CASSQGLTSLTTDTQYF.

The genes are TRBV6-5 and TRBJ2-2, with D tentatively TRBD2 (6 bases). Germline V gene sequence: CDR1 MNHEY, CDR2 SVGAGI. The CDR3 is 15 residues long. V lost 0 bases, J lost 7 bases, and 12 bases lay in between. The CDR3 spells CASSYSTVGGGELFF. CDR3 bases: TGTGCCAGCAGTTACTCTACTGTGGGAGGCGGGGAGCTGTTTTTT.

This clone was detected once. The chain has TRBV5-5 and TRBJ2-1; D possibly corresponds to TRBD1 (6 bases). Germline loops: CDR1 SGHKS, CDR2 YYEKEE (reference sequence). The V end lost 2 bases, the J end lost 1 base, and 13 bases lay between the germline ends. CDR3 size: 16 residues. The CDR3 region is CASSFNRDISYNEQFF. CDR3 nucleotide sequence: TGTGCCAGCAGCTTCAACAGGGATATATCCTACAATGAGCAGTTCTTC.

The chain joins TRBV6-1 to TRBJ2-6, with D unresolved. Per germline, CDR1 MNHNS and CDR2 SASEGT. Between the trimmed V and J ends, which lost 3 bases and 4 bases, there was a span of 13 bases. The length of the CDR3 is 16 residues. CDR3 in amino acids: CASSEVQFSGANVLTF. In DNA form, the CDR3 reads TGTGCCAGCAGTGAGGTACAGTTCTCCGGGGCCAACGTCCTGACTTTC.

V usage is TRBV15 and J usage is TRBJ2-1; D possibly corresponds to TRBD1 (6 bases). Trimming took off 8 bases at V and 5 bases at J, with 16 bases between the two ends. The length of the CDR3 is 14 residues. From germline, CDR1 is LNHNV and CDR2 YYDKDF (reference sequence). The CDR3 loop reads CATYVRGTNNEQFF. CDR3 in DNA: TGTGCCACCTACGTTAGGGGGACCAACAATGAGCAGTTCTTC.